The 16 T cell receptor beta chains below all came from one sample that was sequenced in a study of cytomegalovirus exposure and HLA in healthy donors. The PCR was carried out with 60 Vbeta primers and 13 Jbeta primers. Data came from immunoSEQ multiplex PCR; TCRdb stores just in-frame clones and leaves some out. The sample records about 160,000 clones, roughly 90% being singletons. The sequenced material came from PBMCs. These receptors were taken from a young woman in good health and CMV-seronegative.

This chain links TRBV4-1 with TRBJ2-7, with 8 bases identical to TRBD2. The V gene end was trimmed by 0 bases and the J gene end by 6 bases; junction bases not matched to a gene: 7. The CDR3 extends over 15 amino acids. The germline gives CDR1 MGHRA, CDR2 YSYEKL. CDR3 bases: TGCGCCAGCAGCCAAGACCCAGCGGGGGAGCCCGAGCAGTACTTC. The encoded protein is CASSQDPAGEPEQYF.

The V call is TRBV5-1, the J call TRBJ1-2; 7 bases map to TRBD1. Germline CDR1 reads SGHRS; CDR2 reads YFSETQ. J lost 3 bases, V lost 4 bases, and 15 bases had no gene match. The CDR3 is made up of 17 amino acids. The CDR3 sequence is CASSPGGAGQRYYGYTF. Written as DNA, the CDR3 is TGCGCCAGCAGCCCGGGCGGTGCGGGACAGAGATACTATGGCTACACCTTC.

This chain links TRBV5-4 with TRBJ2-1, with 7 bases aligning to TRBD1. This CDR3 region has 16 residues. With 4 bases clipped from V and 0 bases from J, the junction kept 7 bases outside the gene matches. CDR1 and CDR2 from the germline V gene are SGHNT and YYREEE (reference sequence). CDR3 loop: CASSGPGQSSYNEQFF. The DNA for the CDR3 is TGTGCCAGCAGCGGACCGGGACAGAGCTCCTACAATGAGCAGTTCTTC.

The chain joins TRBV6-1 to TRBJ2-5; 8 bases are a match to TRBD1. CDR3 size: 11 residues. J lost 11 bases, V lost 4 bases, and 3 bases had no gene match. Germline values: CDR1 MNHNS, CDR2 SASEGT. The CDR3 DNA follows: TGTGCCAGCAGTGGACAGGGGCAGCAGTACTTC. This codes for CASSGQGQQYF.

This chain links TRBV19 with TRBJ2-1, with TRBD2 matching 11 bases. The V segment lost 6 bases and the J segment 3 bases; nucleotides outside the gene matches: 4. This CDR3 region has 15 residues. In germline, CDR1 is LNHDA, CDR2 SQIVND (reference sequence). CDR3 coding DNA: TGTGCCAGTAGGCCTACTAGCGGGAGCTACAATGAGCAGTTCTTC. It codes for CASRPTSGSYNEQFF. Together with reference TRBV19 and TRBJ2-1, the CDR3 gives the full variable domain: DGGITQSPKYLFRKEGQNVTLSCEQNLNHDAMYWYRQDPGQGLRLIYYSQIVNDFQKGDIAEGYSVSREKKESFPLTVTSAQKNPTAFYLCASRPTSGSYNEQFFGPGTRLTVL.

The J gene is TRBJ1-6, the V gene TRBV7-8, with 7 bases aligning to TRBD1. In germline, CDR1 is SGHVS, CDR2 FQNEAQ. The CDR3 extends over 15 amino acids. V shed 0 bases and J 8 bases; nucleotides not matched to a gene: 4. The CDR3 nucleotides read TGTGCCAGCAGCTTAGCCGGGACAGACTATTCACCCCTCCACTTT. It translates to CASSLAGTDYSPLHF.

The rearrangement uses TRBV7-2 and TRBJ2-3; 9 nucleotides agree with TRBD2. The CDR3 is 16 amino acids. CDR1 SGHTA and CDR2 FQGNSA come from the germline V gene. Unmatched junction bases numbered 13, after V lost 6 bases and J lost 6 bases. This CDR3 is CASRAQTSGDRDTQYF. DNA of the CDR3: TGTGCCAGCAGGGCCCAGACTAGCGGTGATCGGGATACGCAGTATTTT.

This chain joins TRBV28 and TRBJ1-4, with unresolved D. The CDR3 length is 15 residues. V was trimmed by 0 bases and J by 4 bases, leaving 9 bases between them. Germline V gene data show CDR1 as MDHEN and CDR2 as SYDVKM. The CDR3 protein is CASSLWGGGNEKLFF. The CDR3 nucleotides read TGTGCCAGCAGTTTATGGGGCGGAGGTAATGAAAAACTGTTTTTT.

CDR3 loop: CASSQDGGGAINEQFF. The CDR3 nucleotides are TGTGCCAGCAGCCAAGATGGCGGGGGGGCAATCAATGAGCAGTTCTTC. The chain is built from TRBV4-2 and TRBJ2-1; 9 bases agree with TRBD2. V dropped 0 bases and J dropped 6; count of bases not matched to a gene: 6. Germline V gene data show CDR1 as LGHNA and CDR2 as YNFKEQ. The CDR3 sequence is 16 residues long.

The rearrangement uses TRBV10-3 and TRBJ2-7; 9 bases match TRBD2. The CDR3 runs to 15 residues. From germline, CDR1 is ENHRY and CDR2 SYGVKD. V was pared by 9 bases and J by 2 bases, with 11 bases of the junction left unmatched. The CDR3 DNA follows: TGTGCCATTGCTAGCGGGAATCAAATGACCTACGAGCAGTACTTC. Amino acids: CAIASGNQMTYEQYF.

V and J are TRBV5-1 and TRBJ1-1; the D is unclear. V was cut by 5 bases and J by 1 base, with 9 bases left in between. Germline values: CDR1 SGHRS, CDR2 YFSETQ. The CDR3 has 13 residues. The CDR3, as DNA: TGCGCCAGCAGGTCATTCCAGAACACTGAAGCTTTCTTT. Protein product: CASRSFQNTEAFF.

This chain joins TRBV11-2 and TRBJ2-7; tentatively, D is TRBD2 (6 bases). The length of the CDR3 is 14 residues. V was cut by 8 bases and J by 0 bases, with 14 bases left in between. Germline CDR1 reads SGHAT; CDR2 reads FQNNGV. As DNA, the CDR3 is TGTGCCAGCGAGCAGCGGGCAAGCTCCTACGAGCAGTACTTC. Translation: CASEQRASSYEQYF.

About this clone itself: Other DNA sequences in the sample encode the same CDR3. The chain uses TRBV5-1 and TRBJ2-3, with 9 bases that match TRBD1. Per germline, CDR1 SGHRS and CDR2 YFSETQ. V dropped 2 bases and J dropped 3; count of bases not matched to a gene: 4. CDR3 length: 15 amino acids. The CDR3 is CASSLQGARTDTQYF. CDR3 in DNA: TGCGCCAGCAGCTTACAGGGGGCAAGGACAGATACGCAGTATTTT.

The rearrangement uses TRBV30 and TRBJ1-2, with 10 positions matching TRBD1. The germline CDR1 and CDR2 sequences are GTSNPN and SVGIG (reference sequence). The CDR3 runs to 16 residues. V was clipped by 7 bases and J by 1 base; unmatched bases: 12. The CDR3 DNA follows: TGTGCCTCCCGTCCCGGGACAGGGGCTGATAACTATGGCTACACCTTC. Translating it yields CASRPGTGADNYGYTF. The full variable domain, with the rest looked up from reference TRBV30 and TRBJ1-2, is SQTIHQWPATLVQPVGSPLSLECTVEGTSNPNLYWYRQAAGRGLQLLFYSVGIGQISSEVPQNLSASRPQDRQFILSSKKLLLSDSGFYLCASRPGTGADNYGYTFGSGTRLTVV.

The chain has TRBV4-1 and TRBJ2-6; no clear D. Germline-derived CDR1 and CDR2 are MGHRA and YSYEKL. The V and J ends lost 0 bases and 0 bases respectively, with 12 bases between them. CDR3 size: 18 residues. The CDR3 reads CASSQDRNGFSGANVLTF. The CDR3 DNA follows: TGCGCCAGCAGCCAAGATCGGAACGGGTTCTCTGGGGCCAACGTCCTGACTTTC.

The chain couples TRBV7-9 to TRBJ1-4, with TRBD1 identical over 8 bases. There are 13 residues in the CDR3. The junction had 3 bases not matched to a gene; V was cut back by 5 bases and J by 7 bases. Germline V CDR1 and CDR2: SEHNR, FQNEAQ (reference sequence). CDR3 residues: CASSPGTGEKLFF. The CDR3 nucleotides read TGTGCCAGCAGCCCAGGGACAGGTGAAAAACTGTTTTTT.